This TCR beta chain came from a study of response to subunit inactivated influenza vaccine. The CDR3 contains 10 residues. Germline assignment: CDR1 SGHAT and CDR2 FQNNGV. Findings and limits, study-wide: Authors proposed each seasonal influenza vaccination draws in few new T cells.

A word on this clonotype: Its antigen is undetermined. One junction end does not reproduce the germline sequence, and a read error may be involved.

TCRdb independently ran MiXCR on the RT-PCR reads; one entry per CDR3 protein. The sample includes fewer than 700,000 distinct CDR3 sequences, 10% to 15% of them seen just once. The TCR originated in a man over 45 who received an inactivated influenza vaccine. The J gene is TRBJ2-7, the V gene TRBV11-2; no clear D. Sequences were derived from PBMCs from blood, sampled more than 35 days after vaccination. CDR3 DNA: TGTGCCAGCAGGAGCTACGAGCAGCACTTC. It encodes CASRSYEQHF.